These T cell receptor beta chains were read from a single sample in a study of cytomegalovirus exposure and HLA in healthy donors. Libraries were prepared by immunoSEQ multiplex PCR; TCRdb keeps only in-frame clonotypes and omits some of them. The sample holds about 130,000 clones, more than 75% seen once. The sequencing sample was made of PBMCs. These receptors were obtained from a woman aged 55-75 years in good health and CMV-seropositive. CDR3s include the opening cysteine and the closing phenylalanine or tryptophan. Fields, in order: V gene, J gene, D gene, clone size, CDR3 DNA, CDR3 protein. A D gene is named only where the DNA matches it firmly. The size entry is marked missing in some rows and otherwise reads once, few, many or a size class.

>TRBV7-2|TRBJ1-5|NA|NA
TGTGCCAGCAGCTCTATGACAGGTGGGAATCAGCCCCAGCATTTT
CASSSMTGGNQPQHF
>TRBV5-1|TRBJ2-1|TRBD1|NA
TGCGCCAGCAGCACGAACGCACAGGGGGACGGTGAGCAGTTCTTC
CASSTNAQGDGEQFF
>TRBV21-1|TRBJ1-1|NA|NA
TGTGCCAGCAGCGAAGGAAGGGGGCAAGTAGCTTTCTTT
CASSEGRGQVAFF
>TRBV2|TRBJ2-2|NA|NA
TGTGCCAGCAAACGTCTATATACCGGGGAGCTGTTTTTT
CASKRLYTGELFF
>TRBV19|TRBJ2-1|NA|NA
TGTGCCAGTAGTATAGGTGAGGGTTTCGGCTCCCGGAACAAGCAGTTCTTC
CASSIGEGFGSRNKQFF
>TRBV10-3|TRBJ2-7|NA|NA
TGTGCCATCAGGGCGCGGGACAGTGGTGGCGAGCAGTACTTC
CAIRARDSGGEQYF
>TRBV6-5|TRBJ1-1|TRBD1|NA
TGTGCCAGCAGGAACAGGGGGCCTAACACTGAAGCTTTCTTT
CASRNRGPNTEAFF
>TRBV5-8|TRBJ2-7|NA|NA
TGTGCCAGCAGCGCCCGGGAAGTGGTCTCCTACGAGCAGTACTTC
CASSAREVVSYEQYF
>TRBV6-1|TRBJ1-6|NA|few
TGTGCCAGCAGTGAAGTCTCAACAGGTTCACCCCTCCACTTT
CASSEVSTGSPLHF
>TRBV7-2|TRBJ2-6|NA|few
TGTGCCAGCAGTCTCTCCGCCCTAGTAGCCAACGTCCTGACTTTC
CASSLSALVANVLTF
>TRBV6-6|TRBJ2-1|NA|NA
TGTGCCAGCAGTTCCGGGACTGGAAGAAAATACAATGAGCAGTTCTTC
CASSSGTGRKYNEQFF
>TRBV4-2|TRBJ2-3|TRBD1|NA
TGTGCCAGCAGCCGGGCCCCGCCGGGACAGGGAATCGAAGGGACGCAGTATTTT
CASSRAPPGQGIEGTQYF
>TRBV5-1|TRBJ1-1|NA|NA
TGCGCCAGCAGCTTGGACACAATAATTGAAGCTTTCTTT
CASSLDTIIEAFF
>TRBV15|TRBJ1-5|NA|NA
TGTGCCACCAGCAGAGATGCAGGGACATCGGTAACTCAGCCCCAGCATTTT
CATSRDAGTSVTQPQHF
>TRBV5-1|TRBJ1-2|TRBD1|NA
TGCGCCAGCAGCCGGACAGGGGACCAAGCTAACTATGGCTACACCTTC
CASSRTGDQANYGYTF
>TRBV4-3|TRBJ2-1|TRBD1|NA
TGCGCCAGCAGCCACCACAGGGGTTATGAGCAGTTCTTC
CASSHHRGYEQFF
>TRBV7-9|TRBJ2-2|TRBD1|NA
TGTGCCAGCACCATACAGGGGGCCGGGGAGCTGTTTTTT
CASTIQGAGELFF
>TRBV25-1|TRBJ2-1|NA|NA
TGTGCCAGCAGTCAATTCTTGTACAATGAGCAGTTCTTC
CASSQFLYNEQFF
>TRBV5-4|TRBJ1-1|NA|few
TGTGCCAGCAGCTCGGGACTTCCCACTGAAGCTTTCTTT
CASSSGLPTEAFF
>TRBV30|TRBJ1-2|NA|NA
TGTGCCTGGACACCAATAGGAGGGATCTATGGCTACACCTTC
CAWTPIGGIYGYTF
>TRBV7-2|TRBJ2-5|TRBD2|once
TGTGCCAGCAGCTTAGGCCTCGGGGGGGCATTGGAGACCCAGTACTTC
CASSLGLGGALETQYF
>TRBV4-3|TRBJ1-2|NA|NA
TGCGCCAGCAGCCACGAGTGGGGGGGAAGCTACACCTTC
CASSHEWGGSYTF
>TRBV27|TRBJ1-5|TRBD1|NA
TGTGCCAGCTCCACGGGAGGGGACAGGGGGTCCCGGCAGCCCCAGCATTTT
CASSTGGDRGSRQPQHF
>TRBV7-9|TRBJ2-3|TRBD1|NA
TGTGCCAGCACAAGGCAGGGGGGCACAGATACGCAGTATTTT
CASTRQGGTDTQYF
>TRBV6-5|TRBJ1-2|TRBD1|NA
TGTGCCAGCAGTAAGGACAGGGGGCTGGATGGCTACACCTTC
CASSKDRGLDGYTF
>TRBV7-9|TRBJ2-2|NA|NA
TGTGCCAGCAGCTTAGGAGAAAAGTCCTCCGGGGAGCTGTTTTTT
CASSLGEKSSGELFF
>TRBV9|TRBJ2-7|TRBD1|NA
TGTGCCAGCAGCGTAGGGGAGGGGAGACAGGGGGCTTACGAGCAGTACTTC
CASSVGEGRQGAYEQYF
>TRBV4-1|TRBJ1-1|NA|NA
TGCGCCAGCAGGCCTACATTAAGGAGGACTGAAGCTTTCTTT
CASRPTLRRTEAFF
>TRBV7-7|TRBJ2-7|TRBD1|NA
TGTGCTAGCAGCCCGGACAGGTTTGGGGAGCAGTACTTC
CASSPDRFGEQYF